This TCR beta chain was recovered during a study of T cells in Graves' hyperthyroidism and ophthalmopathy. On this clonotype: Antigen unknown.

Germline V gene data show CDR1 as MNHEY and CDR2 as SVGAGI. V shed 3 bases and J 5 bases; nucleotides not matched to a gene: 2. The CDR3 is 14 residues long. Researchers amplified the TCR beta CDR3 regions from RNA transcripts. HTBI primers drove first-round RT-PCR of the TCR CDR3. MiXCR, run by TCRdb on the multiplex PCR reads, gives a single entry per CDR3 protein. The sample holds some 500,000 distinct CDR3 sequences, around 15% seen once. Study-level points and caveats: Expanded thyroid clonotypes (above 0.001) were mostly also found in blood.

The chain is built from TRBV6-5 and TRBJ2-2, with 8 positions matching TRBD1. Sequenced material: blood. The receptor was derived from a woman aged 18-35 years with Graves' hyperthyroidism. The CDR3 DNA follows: TGTGCCAGCAGTTATCGGACAGGGACCGGGGAGCTGTTTTTT. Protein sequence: CASSYRTGTGELFF.